One and the same sample provided the 2 T cell receptor beta chains below, sequenced in a study of shared clonotypes between healthy human individuals. Generated by immunoSEQ multiplex PCR, the TCRdb table keeps only in-frame clones and is missing some. The repertoire holds about 490,000 clones, with roughly 85% as singletons. The sequenced material came from PBMCs. The receptors come from a woman aged 35 to 49 in good health. Some clones in this sample may be carry-over from other donors' samples.

This chain links TRBV5-1 with TRBJ2-3; possibly TRBD1 for D (6 bases). Per the germline V gene, CDR1 is SGHRS and CDR2 is YFSETQ. Trimming took off 4 bases at V and 1 base at J, with 19 bases between the two ends. This CDR3 has 17 residues. This chain's CDR3 is CASSLKIQGGGTDTQYF. CDR3 in DNA: TGCGCCAGCAGCCTAAAGATACAGGGTGGTGGCACAGATACGCAGTATTTT. The full variable domain, with the rest looked up from reference TRBV5-1 and TRBJ2-3, is KAGVTQTPRYLIKTRGQQVTLSCSPISGHRSVSWYQQTPGQGLQFLFEYFSETQRNKGNFPGRFSGRQFSNSRSEMNVSTLELGDSALYLCASSLKIQGGGTDTQYFGPGTRLTVL.

The V call is TRBV5-6, the J call TRBJ2-2, with TRBD2 matching over 7 bases. Trimming at V came to 6 bases and at J to 4 bases, leaving 6 bases not matched to a gene. The CDR3 totals 14 residues. Germline V lookup: CDR1 SGHDT, CDR2 YYEEEE. CDR3 region: CASTREARTGELFF. CDR3 DNA: TGTGCCAGCACCCGGGAGGCCCGCACCGGGGAGCTGTTTTTT.